Described below is a single T cell receptor beta chain sequence and its context. This entry comes from a study of T cell changes during pregnancy in multiple sclerosis. The V and J ends lost 3 bases and 2 bases respectively, with 5 bases between them. CDR3 length: 12 residues. CDR1 is SGHTA, CDR2 FQGNSA, per germline. The protocol was immunoSEQ multiplex PCR, while the TCRdb copy is restricted to in-frame clones and leaves out a portion. Of around 88,000 clones listed, 90% to 95% are singletons. The TCR comes from a female donor in good health, enrolled as a control in a pregnancy study. The sample was peripheral blood, taken after pregnancy. V gene TRBV7-2 combines with J gene TRBJ2-7; D is uncertain. CDR3 DNA sequence: TGTGCCAGCAGCTTTCAGACCTACGAGCAGTACTTC. It specifies CASSFQTYEQYF.